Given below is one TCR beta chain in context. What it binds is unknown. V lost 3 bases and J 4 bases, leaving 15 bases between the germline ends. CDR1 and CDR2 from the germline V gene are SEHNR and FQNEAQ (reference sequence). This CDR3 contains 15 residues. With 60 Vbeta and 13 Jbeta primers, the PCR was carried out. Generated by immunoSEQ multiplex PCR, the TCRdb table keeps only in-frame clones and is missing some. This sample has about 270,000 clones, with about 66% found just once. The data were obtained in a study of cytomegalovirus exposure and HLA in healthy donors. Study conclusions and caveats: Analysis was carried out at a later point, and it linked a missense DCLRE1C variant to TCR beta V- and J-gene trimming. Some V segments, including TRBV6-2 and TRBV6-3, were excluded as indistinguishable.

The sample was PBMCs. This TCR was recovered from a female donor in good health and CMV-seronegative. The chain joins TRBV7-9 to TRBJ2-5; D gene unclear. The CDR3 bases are TGTGCCAGCAGCTTCATAGACAACGGCTTAGAGACCCAGTACTTC. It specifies CASSFIDNGLETQYF. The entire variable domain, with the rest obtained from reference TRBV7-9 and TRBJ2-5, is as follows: DTGVSQNPRHKITKRGQNVTFRCDPISEHNRLYWYRQTLGQGPEFLTYFQNEAQLEKSRLLSDRFSAERPKGSFSTLEIQRTEQGDSAMYLCASSFIDNGLETQYFGPGTRLLVL.